These T cell receptor beta chains were read from a single sample in a study of blood T cell repertoires in COVID-19. Sequencing used immunoSEQ multiplex PCR; TCRdb keeps in-frame clones, though not all of them. The sample includes about 110,000 clones, roughly 80% of them seen just once. Sequenced material: peripheral blood. Receptors were obtained from a man aged 65 to 79 with acute or convalescent COVID-19. CDR3s include the opening cysteine and the closing phenylalanine or tryptophan. Each record gives: J gene, D gene, clone size, V gene, CDR3 DNA, CDR3 protein. D genes are given only for firm matches. Size is omitted from some rows. Given values are once, few, many or a class for expanded clones.

j_call: TRBJ2-7
d_call: -
clone_size: -
v_call: TRBV5-5
cdr3_nt: TGTGCCAGCAGCTTGGCAGGGGGGGAGCAGTACTTC
cdr3_aa: CASSLAGGEQYF

j_call: TRBJ2-7
d_call: TRBD1
clone_size: few
v_call: TRBV28
cdr3_nt: TGTGCCAGCAGACAGGACAGGGGGAATTACGAGCAGTACTTC
cdr3_aa: CASRQDRGNYEQYF

j_call: TRBJ1-6
d_call: -
clone_size: once
v_call: TRBV6-6
cdr3_nt: TGTGCCAGCAGTTACCAGTCCCAGTCAAATTCACCCCTCCACTTT
cdr3_aa: CASSYQSQSNSPLHF

j_call: TRBJ1-1
d_call: -
clone_size: once
v_call: TRBV2
cdr3_nt: TGTGCCAGCAGTGATGAGGGTATCGGAGCTTTCTTT
cdr3_aa: CASSDEGIGAFF

j_call: TRBJ2-3
d_call: TRBD2
clone_size: -
v_call: TRBV5-1
cdr3_nt: TGCGCCAGCAGCGCCGGCCTGCTAGTTGGGCGGGGGGGCATAGATACGCAGTATTTT
cdr3_aa: CASSAGLLVGRGGIDTQYF

j_call: TRBJ1-3
d_call: -
clone_size: few
v_call: TRBV29-1
cdr3_nt: TGCAGCGCACACTCTGGAAACACCATATATTTT
cdr3_aa: CSAHSGNTIYF

j_call: TRBJ2-4
d_call: -
clone_size: few
v_call: TRBV6-5
cdr3_nt: TGTGCCAGCAGTTTAAGCCTCGTAGCCAAAAACATTCAGTACTTC
cdr3_aa: CASSLSLVAKNIQYF

j_call: TRBJ1-1
d_call: TRBD1
clone_size: -
v_call: TRBV5-1
cdr3_nt: TGCGCCAGCAGCACTACCGGGACAGGGATCGGTGAAGCTTTCTTT
cdr3_aa: CASSTTGTGIGEAFF

j_call: TRBJ2-3
d_call: TRBD2
clone_size: once
v_call: TRBV11-2
cdr3_nt: TGTGCCAGCAGCCAGGGACTAGGGTGGGATACGCAGTATTTT
cdr3_aa: CASSQGLGWDTQYF

j_call: TRBJ2-2
d_call: -
clone_size: few
v_call: TRBV27
cdr3_nt: TGTGCCAGCGCTCATAATCCCGGCACCGGGGAGCTGTTTTTT
cdr3_aa: CASAHNPGTGELFF

j_call: TRBJ2-7
d_call: -
clone_size: -
v_call: TRBV12-3/TRBV12-4
cdr3_nt: TGTGCCAGCAGCCAGGGCTACGAGCAGTACTTC
cdr3_aa: CASSQGYEQYF

j_call: TRBJ1-1
d_call: -
clone_size: -
v_call: TRBV28
cdr3_nt: TGTGCCAGCAGTTTGCGAGACACTGAAGCTTTCTTT
cdr3_aa: CASSLRDTEAFF

j_call: TRBJ1-5
d_call: -
clone_size: -
v_call: TRBV19
cdr3_nt: TGTGCCAGTAGCGACCTACTCGGACAGAAAAATCAGCCCCAGCATTTT
cdr3_aa: CASSDLLGQKNQPQHF

j_call: TRBJ2-7
d_call: -
clone_size: -
v_call: TRBV5-8
cdr3_nt: TGTGCCAGCTCGGCCTTTACAGGGCTCGAGCAGTACTTC
cdr3_aa: CASSAFTGLEQYF

j_call: TRBJ1-5
d_call: -
clone_size: -
v_call: TRBV6-1
cdr3_nt: TGTGCCAGCAGTGAAAGATCAGATCAGCCCCAGCATTTT
cdr3_aa: CASSERSDQPQHF

j_call: TRBJ2-1
d_call: TRBD1
clone_size: -
v_call: TRBV11-3
cdr3_nt: TGTGCCAGCAGCTTAAACCACAGGGGAGATGAGCAGTTCTTC
cdr3_aa: CASSLNHRGDEQFF

j_call: TRBJ1-6
d_call: TRBD1
clone_size: -
v_call: TRBV7-9
cdr3_nt: TGTGCCAGCAGCGGTACGACCCGACAGGGGGCCTCCTATAATTCACCCCTCCACTTT
cdr3_aa: CASSGTTRQGASYNSPLHF

j_call: TRBJ1-3
d_call: -
clone_size: -
v_call: TRBV30
cdr3_nt: TGTGCCTGGAGGCAGGGCTCTGGAAACACCATATATTTT
cdr3_aa: CAWRQGSGNTIYF

j_call: TRBJ2-1
d_call: TRBD2
clone_size: -
v_call: TRBV6-2/TRBV6-3
cdr3_nt: TGTGCCAGCAGCCCTAAGGAGCGGGAGGCGTACAATGAGCAGTTCTTC
cdr3_aa: CASSPKEREAYNEQFF

j_call: TRBJ2-7
d_call: -
clone_size: -
v_call: TRBV11-2
cdr3_nt: TGTGCCAGCACCCCGGGTGAGGGCGGGCGGGGTCTGGGCGAGCAGTACTTC
cdr3_aa: CASTPGEGGRGLGEQYF

j_call: TRBJ2-3
d_call: TRBD2
clone_size: -
v_call: TRBV9
cdr3_nt: TGTGCCAGCAGCCCCCCCGGGCTAGCGGGGGGTGTACATACGCAGTATTTT
cdr3_aa: CASSPPGLAGGVHTQYF

j_call: TRBJ1-3
d_call: -
clone_size: few
v_call: TRBV30
cdr3_nt: TGTGCCTGGAGTGTAAAAGGACTTCGGGAGTCTGGAAACACCATATATTTT
cdr3_aa: CAWSVKGLRESGNTIYF

j_call: TRBJ1-3
d_call: -
clone_size: -
v_call: TRBV4-2
cdr3_nt: TGTGCCAGCAGCCAAGATGCGGGCGCCTCTGGAAACACCATATATTTT
cdr3_aa: CASSQDAGASGNTIYF

j_call: TRBJ2-5
d_call: -
clone_size: once
v_call: TRBV19
cdr3_nt: TGTGCCAGTAGTATAGCGGTCCAAGAGACCCAGTACTTC
cdr3_aa: CASSIAVQETQYF

j_call: TRBJ2-7
d_call: -
clone_size: few
v_call: TRBV6-5
cdr3_nt: TGTGCCAGCGTTTCGGGTAGCTCCTACGAGCAGTACTTC
cdr3_aa: CASVSGSSYEQYF

j_call: TRBJ2-1
d_call: TRBD2
clone_size: few
v_call: TRBV9
cdr3_nt: TGTGCCAGCAGCACAAGCGGGGGAGGCCTCAATGAGCAGTTCTTC
cdr3_aa: CASSTSGGGLNEQFF

j_call: TRBJ1-2
d_call: -
clone_size: -
v_call: TRBV12-3/TRBV12-4
cdr3_nt: TGTGCCAGCAGTTTAGGCCCGGGGAGTGGCTACACCTTC
cdr3_aa: CASSLGPGSGYTF

j_call: TRBJ1-1
d_call: TRBD1
clone_size: -
v_call: TRBV11-2
cdr3_nt: TGTGCCAGCAGCGTATCACAGGGGAGCACTGAAGCTTTCTTT
cdr3_aa: CASSVSQGSTEAFF

j_call: TRBJ1-1
d_call: -
clone_size: -
v_call: TRBV11-3
cdr3_nt: TGTGCCAGCAGCCCGTCGTCCAGGGAGGCTGAAGCTTTCTTT
cdr3_aa: CASSPSSREAEAFF

j_call: TRBJ1-2
d_call: -
clone_size: -
v_call: TRBV28
cdr3_nt: TGTGCCAGCAGTTCAGGAGGACTGGAGTCCTATGGCTACACCTTC
cdr3_aa: CASSSGGLESYGYTF

j_call: TRBJ2-7
d_call: -
clone_size: once
v_call: TRBV4-2
cdr3_nt: TGTGCCAGCAGCCAAGATTTGGCCGCCTACGAGCAGTACTTC
cdr3_aa: CASSQDLAAYEQYF

j_call: TRBJ2-3
d_call: -
clone_size: -
v_call: TRBV25-1
cdr3_nt: TGTGCCAGCAGGGGGGGAGATACGCAGTATTTT
cdr3_aa: CASRGGDTQYF

j_call: TRBJ2-1
d_call: TRBD2
clone_size: -
v_call: TRBV19
cdr3_nt: TGTGCCAGTAGACTAGCGGGCAGCTCCTACAATGAGCAGTTCTTC
cdr3_aa: CASRLAGSSYNEQFF

j_call: TRBJ2-4
d_call: -
clone_size: few
v_call: TRBV27
cdr3_nt: TGTGCCAGCAGTAGGGTTGGCGGACTAGCCAAAAACATTCAGTACTTC
cdr3_aa: CASSRVGGLAKNIQYF

j_call: TRBJ2-7
d_call: -
clone_size: -
v_call: TRBV25-1
cdr3_nt: TGTGCCAGCAGTGAAGTATTCGACGAGCAGTACTTC
cdr3_aa: CASSEVFDEQYF

j_call: TRBJ1-2
d_call: TRBD1
clone_size: -
v_call: TRBV19
cdr3_nt: TGTGCCAGTAGTACTCGGACAGGGAACGGCTACACCTTC
cdr3_aa: CASSTRTGNGYTF

j_call: TRBJ1-2
d_call: TRBD1
clone_size: -
v_call: TRBV2
cdr3_nt: TGTGCCAGCAGTGAAGCGACAGGGCCCCATGGCTACACCTTC
cdr3_aa: CASSEATGPHGYTF

j_call: TRBJ2-7
d_call: -
clone_size: -
v_call: TRBV24-1
cdr3_nt: TGTGCCACCAGTGATTGGTCGGGCTACGAGCAGTACTTC
cdr3_aa: CATSDWSGYEQYF

j_call: TRBJ2-1
d_call: -
clone_size: -
v_call: TRBV11-2
cdr3_nt: TGTGCCAGCAGCCGACAGATAGATGAGCAGTTCTTC
cdr3_aa: CASSRQIDEQFF

j_call: TRBJ1-2
d_call: -
clone_size: -
v_call: TRBV4-2
cdr3_nt: TGTGCCAGCAGCCAAGATCGGCTAGGACAAGTATATGGCTACACCTTC
cdr3_aa: CASSQDRLGQVYGYTF

j_call: TRBJ1-1
d_call: -
clone_size: -
v_call: TRBV30
cdr3_nt: TGTGCCTGGAGGCGCCAACTTACAGAGAACACTGAAGCTTTCTTT
cdr3_aa: CAWRRQLTENTEAFF

j_call: TRBJ1-2
d_call: -
clone_size: -
v_call: TRBV28
cdr3_nt: TGTGCCAGCAGTTTGTACGGGGGAATAGGAGATGGCTACACCTTC
cdr3_aa: CASSLYGGIGDGYTF

j_call: TRBJ2-6
d_call: -
clone_size: -
v_call: TRBV5-5
cdr3_nt: TGTGCCAGCAGCTTGGGGAGGTCTGGGGCCAACGTCCTGACTTTC
cdr3_aa: CASSLGRSGANVLTF

j_call: TRBJ1-1
d_call: -
clone_size: -
v_call: TRBV11-3
cdr3_nt: TGTGCCAGCAGCGGAGGGGCTGGCGGAGGTGAAGCTTTCTTT
cdr3_aa: CASSGGAGGGEAFF

j_call: TRBJ2-3
d_call: TRBD1
clone_size: few
v_call: TRBV5-1
cdr3_nt: TGCGCCAGCAGCTTGGAACACAGGGGATCAGATACGCAGTATTTT
cdr3_aa: CASSLEHRGSDTQYF

j_call: TRBJ1-1
d_call: -
clone_size: -
v_call: TRBV5-1
cdr3_nt: TGCGCCAGCAGCTTGGCCGACAGCCCGGGCGCTGAAGCTTTCTTT
cdr3_aa: CASSLADSPGAEAFF

j_call: TRBJ2-7
d_call: TRBD1
clone_size: once
v_call: TRBV28
cdr3_nt: TGTGCCAGCATTCGGGCAGGGGGCAACTACGAGCAGTACTTC
cdr3_aa: CASIRAGGNYEQYF